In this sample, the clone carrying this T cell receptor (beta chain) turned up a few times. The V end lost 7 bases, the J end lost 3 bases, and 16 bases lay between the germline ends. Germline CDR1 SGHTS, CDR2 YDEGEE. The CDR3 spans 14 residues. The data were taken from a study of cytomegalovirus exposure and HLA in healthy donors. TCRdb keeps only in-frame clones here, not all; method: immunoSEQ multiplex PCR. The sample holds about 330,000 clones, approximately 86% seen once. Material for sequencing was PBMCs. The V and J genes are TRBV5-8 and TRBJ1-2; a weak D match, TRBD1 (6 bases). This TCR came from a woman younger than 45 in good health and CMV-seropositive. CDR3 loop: CASPRTVDYYGYTF. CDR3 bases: TGTGCCAGCCCCCGGACAGTCGATTACTATGGCTACACCTTC.